The 7 T cell receptor beta chains reported below all come from one sample, sequenced in a study of cytomegalovirus exposure and HLA in healthy donors (TCRdb year 2017). The library was produced with the immunoSEQ multiplex PCR assay. The multiplex PCR relied on a mix of 60 forward primers for TCR Vbeta segments and 13 reverse primers for TCR Jbeta segments. TCRdb mirrors the immuneACCESS table, restricted to in-frame sequences. Some clones are absent from its copies; in checked studies, under half trace to an unresolved V gene, and the reason for the others is unknown. The data table for this sample lists 95,000 to 150,000 clones. The ten top clones hold less than 3% of the sample. The sequencing sample was made of PBMCs. These receptors were collected from a man under 40 in good health and CMV-seronegative.

The V call is TRBV7-8, the J call TRBJ2-3, with 11 nucleotides matching TRBD2. Looked up from germline, CDR1 is SGHVS and CDR2 is FQNEAQ. The CDR3 length is 15 residues. Trimming removed 5 bases from V and 4 bases from J; junction bases left unmatched: 5. For the CDR3, the DNA is TGTGCCAGCAGCACCACTAGCGGGAGCTCAGATACGCAGTATTTT. Its translation is CASSTTSGSSDTQYF.

The genes are TRBV19 and TRBJ2-2; D not certain. Germline V lookup: CDR1 LNHDA, CDR2 SQIVND (reference sequence). This CDR3 region has 13 residues. V shed 2 bases and J shed 6 bases, with 7 bases lying between them. The CDR3 DNA follows: TGTGCCAGTAGTATAATGGCAGCCGGGGAGCTGTTTTTT. Its translation: CASSIMAAGELFF.

The CDR3: CSVMQGVSEAFF. In DNA, the CDR3 is TGCAGCGTTATGCAGGGGGTCTCTGAAGCTTTCTTT. The chain couples TRBV29-1 to TRBJ1-1, with 7 bases that match TRBD1. Per germline, CDR1 SQVTM and CDR2 ANQGSEA. The CDR3 runs to 12 residues. The V segment lost 5 bases and the J segment 6 bases; nucleotides outside the gene matches: 6. Full variable domain (rest looked up from reference TRBV29-1 and TRBJ1-1): SAVISQKPSRDICQRGTSLTIQCQVDSQVTMMFWYRQQPGQSLTLIATANQGSEATYESGFVIDKFPISRPNLTFSTLTVSNMSPEDSSIYLCSVMQGVSEAFFGQGTRLTVV.

The rearrangement uses TRBV7-2 and TRBJ2-3; 9 bases map to TRBD2. CDR3 length equals 14 residues. Germline V CDR1 and CDR2: SGHTA, FQGNSA. J gave up 1 base and V 10 bases, and 6 bases lay outside the gene matches. The CDR3 sequence: CANAGGPRTDTQYF. The CDR3 bases are TGTGCCAACGCGGGAGGGCCGCGCACAGATACGCAGTATTTT.

The CDR3 DNA is TGCAGCGCCGGAGAGAGGGAGCCGAACACTGAAGCTTTCTTT. Protein sequence: CSAGEREPNTEAFF. The rearrangement links TRBV29-1 to TRBJ1-1; D uncertain. Trimming took 7 bases from V and 1 from J, leaving 16 bases between them. The CDR3 covers 14 residues. Per germline, CDR1 SQVTM and CDR2 ANQGSEA.

The chain is built from TRBV30 and TRBJ2-5, with unresolved D. Trimming removed 3 bases from V and 4 bases from J, with 6 bases in between. The CDR3 has 11 amino acids. CDR1 and CDR2 from the germline V gene are GTSNPN and SVGIG (reference sequence). CDR3 residues: CAWRTGETQYF. The CDR3, as DNA: TGTGCCTGGAGGACGGGAGAGACCCAGTACTTC.

The gene calls are TRBV30 and TRBJ1-4; D not certain. V dropped 0 bases and J dropped 4 bases, with 12 bases sitting between them. This CDR3 has 15 amino acids. Germline lookup yields CDR1 GTSNPN and CDR2 SVGIG (reference sequence). The CDR3: CAWSVLETFNEKLFF. In DNA form, the CDR3 reads TGTGCCTGGAGTGTACTGGAGACCTTTAATGAAAAACTGTTTTTT.